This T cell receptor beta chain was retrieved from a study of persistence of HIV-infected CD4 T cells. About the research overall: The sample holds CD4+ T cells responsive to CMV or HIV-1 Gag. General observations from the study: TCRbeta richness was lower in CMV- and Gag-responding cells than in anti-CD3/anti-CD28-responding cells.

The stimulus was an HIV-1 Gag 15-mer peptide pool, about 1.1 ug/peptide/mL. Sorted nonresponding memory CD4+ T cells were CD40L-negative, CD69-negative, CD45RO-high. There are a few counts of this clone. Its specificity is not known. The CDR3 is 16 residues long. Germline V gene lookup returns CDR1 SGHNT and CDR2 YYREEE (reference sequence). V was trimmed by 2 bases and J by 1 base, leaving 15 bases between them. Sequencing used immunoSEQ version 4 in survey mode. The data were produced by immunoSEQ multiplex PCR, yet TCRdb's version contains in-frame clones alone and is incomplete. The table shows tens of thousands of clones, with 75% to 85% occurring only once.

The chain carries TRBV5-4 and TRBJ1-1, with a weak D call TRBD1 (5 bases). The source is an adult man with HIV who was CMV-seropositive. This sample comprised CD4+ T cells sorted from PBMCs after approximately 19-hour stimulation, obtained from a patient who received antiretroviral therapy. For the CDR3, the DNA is TGTGCCAGCAGCTTCAACAATCCGACAGCGAACACTGAAGCTTTCTTT. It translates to CASSFNNPTANTEAFF.